The clone carrying this T cell receptor beta chain came up many times. The data stem from a study of T-cell reconstitution after alpha-beta-depleted transplantation in children. Construction of the TCRbeta library involved unique molecular identifiers. Each CDR3 protein gets one entry after TCRdb re-called the PCR reads with MiXCR. The table lists hundreds of thousands of distinct CDR3 sequences, 8% to 11% of them singletons, with around 2% in the top ten. The CDR3 length is 14 residues. Germline V lookup: CDR1 SGHVS, CDR2 FQNEAQ. The V gene lost 5 bases and the J gene lost 7 bases, with 17 bases spanning the gap.

Sequencing was performed on PBMCs, taken before TCRalphabeta/CD19-depleted stem cell transplant. The rearrangement joins TRBV7-8 to TRBJ2-5; D is perhaps TRBD1 (7 bases). This TCR derives from a child aged 2 to 10 with inherited bone marrow failure, due to receive a stem cell transplant. The CDR3 is CASSTGPGGRTQYF. The CDR3 DNA follows: TGTGCCAGCAGCACGGGACCAGGGGGGAGGACCCAGTACTTC. Drawing the rest from reference TRBV7-8 and TRBJ2-5, the complete variable domain is GAGVSQSPRYKVAKRGQDVALRCDPISGHVSLFWYQQALGQGPEFLTYFQNEAQLDKSGLPSDRFFAERPEGSVSTLKIQRTQQEDSAVYLCASSTGPGGRTQYFGPGTRLLVL.